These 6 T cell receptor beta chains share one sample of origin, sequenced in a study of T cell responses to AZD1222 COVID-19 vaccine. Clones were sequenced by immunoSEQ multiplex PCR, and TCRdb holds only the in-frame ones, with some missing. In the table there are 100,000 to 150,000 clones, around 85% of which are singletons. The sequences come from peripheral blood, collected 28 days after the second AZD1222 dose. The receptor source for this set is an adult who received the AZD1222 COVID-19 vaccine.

CDR3 bases: TGTGCCAGCAGTCTAGAGGGATTGAGCACAGATACGCAGTATTTT. Translation gives CASSLEGLSTDTQYF. The chain has TRBV7-2 and TRBJ2-3; a possible D gene is TRBD2 (5 bases). Germline-derived CDR1 and CDR2 are SGHTA and FQGNSA. CDR3 length: 15 amino acids. Trimming removed 6 bases at V and 0 bases at J, with 13 bases between.

The CDR3 sequence is CASGDRGLLGNQPQHF. In DNA form, the CDR3 reads TGTGCCAGCGGGGACAGGGGGCTCCTGGGCAATCAGCCCCAGCATTTT. The chain combines TRBV2 with TRBJ1-5, with 12 bases identical to TRBD1. Germline CDR1 reads SNHLY; CDR2 reads FYNNEI. V trimming: 8 bases; J trimming: 2 bases; junction bases outside the gene matches: 7. This CDR3 contains 16 residues.

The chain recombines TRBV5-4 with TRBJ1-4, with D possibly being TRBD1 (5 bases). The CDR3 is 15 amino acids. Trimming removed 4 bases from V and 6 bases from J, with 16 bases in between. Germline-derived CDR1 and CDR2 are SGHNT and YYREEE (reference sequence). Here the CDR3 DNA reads TGTGCCAGCAGCGCAAACTCCGGGGGACATGAAAAACTGTTTTTT. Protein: CASSANSGGHEKLFF.

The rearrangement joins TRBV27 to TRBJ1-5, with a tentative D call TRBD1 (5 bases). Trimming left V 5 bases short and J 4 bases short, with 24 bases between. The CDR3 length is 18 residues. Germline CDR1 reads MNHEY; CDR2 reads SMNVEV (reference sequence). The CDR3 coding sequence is TGTGCCAGCAGTCCCTCTTTGTTGGGGCAGGGATGGAATCAGCCCCAGCATTTT. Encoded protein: CASSPSLLGQGWNQPQHF.

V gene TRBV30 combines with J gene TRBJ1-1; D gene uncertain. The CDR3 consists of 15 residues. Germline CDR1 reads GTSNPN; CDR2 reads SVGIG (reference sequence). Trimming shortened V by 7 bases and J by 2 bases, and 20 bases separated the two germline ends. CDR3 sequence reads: CASQGSQEGNTEAFF. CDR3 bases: TGTGCCTCCCAAGGGTCTCAAGAGGGTAACACTGAAGCTTTCTTT.

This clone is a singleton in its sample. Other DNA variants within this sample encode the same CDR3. The CDR3 DNA follows: TGTGCCAGCAGCTTATTGGGGGGTGAAAAACTGTTTTTT. Encoded protein: CASSLLGGEKLFF. This chain uses TRBV7-2 with TRBJ1-4; possible D gene TRBD1, 5 bases. Germline CDR1 SGHTA, CDR2 FQGNSA. V lost 2 bases and J 7 bases, leaving 8 bases between the germline ends. The CDR3 contains 13 residues.